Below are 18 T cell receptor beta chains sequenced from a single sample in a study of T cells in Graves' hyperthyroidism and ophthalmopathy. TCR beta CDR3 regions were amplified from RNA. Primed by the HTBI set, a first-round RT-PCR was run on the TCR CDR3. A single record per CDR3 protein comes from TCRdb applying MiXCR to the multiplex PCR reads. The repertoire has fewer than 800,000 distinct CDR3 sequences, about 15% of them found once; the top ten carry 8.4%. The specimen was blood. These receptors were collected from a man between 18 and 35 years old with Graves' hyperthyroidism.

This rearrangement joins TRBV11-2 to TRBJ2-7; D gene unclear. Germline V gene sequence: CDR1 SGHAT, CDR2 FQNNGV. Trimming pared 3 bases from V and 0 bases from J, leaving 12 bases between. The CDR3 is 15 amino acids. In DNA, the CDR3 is TGTGCCAGCAGCTTCCGCGGATATTCCTCCTACGAGCAGTACTTC. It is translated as CASSFRGYSSYEQYF.

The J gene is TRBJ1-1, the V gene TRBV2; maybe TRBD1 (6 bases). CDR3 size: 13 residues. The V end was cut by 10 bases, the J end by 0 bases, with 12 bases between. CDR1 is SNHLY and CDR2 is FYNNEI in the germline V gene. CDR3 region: CANRDTLNTEAFF. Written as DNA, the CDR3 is TGTGCCAACCGGGACACGCTGAACACTGAAGCTTTCTTT.

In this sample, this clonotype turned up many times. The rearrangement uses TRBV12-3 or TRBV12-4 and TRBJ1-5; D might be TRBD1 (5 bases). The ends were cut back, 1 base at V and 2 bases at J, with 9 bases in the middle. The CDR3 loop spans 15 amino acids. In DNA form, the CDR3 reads TGTGCCAGCAGTTTAGACCTGGGGGGCAATCAGCCCCAGCATTTT. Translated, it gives CASSLDLGGNQPQHF.

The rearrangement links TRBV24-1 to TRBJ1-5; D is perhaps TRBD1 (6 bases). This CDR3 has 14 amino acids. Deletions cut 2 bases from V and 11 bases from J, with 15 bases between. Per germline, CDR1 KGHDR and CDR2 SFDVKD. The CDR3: CATSDWSGARTQHF. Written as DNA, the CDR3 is TGTGCCACCAGTGATTGGTCGGGGGCGAGGACCCAGCATTTT.

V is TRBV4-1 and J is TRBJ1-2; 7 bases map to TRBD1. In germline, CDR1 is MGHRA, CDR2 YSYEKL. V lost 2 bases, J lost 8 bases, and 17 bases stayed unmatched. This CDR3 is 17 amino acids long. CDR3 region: CASSQKSRLDRTVGYTF. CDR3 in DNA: TGCGCCAGCAGCCAAAAAAGCCGATTGGACAGGACGGTGGGCTACACCTTC.

CDR3 sequence: CASRATSGSIGELFF. The CDR3 DNA sequence: TGTGCCAGCAGGGCAACTAGCGGGAGTATCGGGGAGCTGTTTTTT. The chain combines TRBV28 with TRBJ2-2; 11 bases are a match to TRBD2. Trimming cost V 6 bases and J 7 bases; bases outside gene matches: 7. CDR1 MDHEN and CDR2 SYDVKM come from the germline V gene. This CDR3 has 15 residues.

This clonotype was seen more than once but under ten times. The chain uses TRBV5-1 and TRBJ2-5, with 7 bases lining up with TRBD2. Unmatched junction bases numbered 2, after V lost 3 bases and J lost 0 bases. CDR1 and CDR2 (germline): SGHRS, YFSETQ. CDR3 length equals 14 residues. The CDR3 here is CASSWGGNQETQYF. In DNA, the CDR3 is TGCGCCAGCAGCTGGGGGGGAAACCAAGAGACCCAGTACTTC.

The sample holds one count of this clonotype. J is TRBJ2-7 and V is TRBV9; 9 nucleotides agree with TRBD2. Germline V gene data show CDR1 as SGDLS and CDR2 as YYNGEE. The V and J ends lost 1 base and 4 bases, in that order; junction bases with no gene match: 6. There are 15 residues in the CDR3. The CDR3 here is CASSVSRSGRYEQYF. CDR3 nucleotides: TGTGCCAGCAGCGTATCGCGTAGCGGGAGATACGAGCAGTACTTC.

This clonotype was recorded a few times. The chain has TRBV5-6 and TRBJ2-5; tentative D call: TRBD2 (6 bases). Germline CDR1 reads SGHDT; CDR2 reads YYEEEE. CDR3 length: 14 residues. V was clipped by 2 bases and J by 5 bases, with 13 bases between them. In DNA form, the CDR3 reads TGTGCCAGCAGCTTTCCGGGACTTCGGGAGACCCAGTACTTC. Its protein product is CASSFPGLRETQYF.

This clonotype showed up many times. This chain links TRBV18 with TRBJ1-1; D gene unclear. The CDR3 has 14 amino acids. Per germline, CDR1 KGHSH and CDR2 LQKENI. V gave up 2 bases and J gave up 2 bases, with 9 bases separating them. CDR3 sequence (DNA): TGTGCCAGCTCACCAACCCTAGGTAACACTGAAGCTTTCTTT. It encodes CASSPTLGNTEAFF.

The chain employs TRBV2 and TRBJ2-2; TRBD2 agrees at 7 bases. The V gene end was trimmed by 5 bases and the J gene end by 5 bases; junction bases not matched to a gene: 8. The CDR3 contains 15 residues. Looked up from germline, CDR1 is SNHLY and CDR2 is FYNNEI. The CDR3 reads CASSLLGGLTGELFF. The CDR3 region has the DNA TGTGCCAGCAGTTTGCTGGGAGGGTTGACCGGGGAGCTGTTTTTT.

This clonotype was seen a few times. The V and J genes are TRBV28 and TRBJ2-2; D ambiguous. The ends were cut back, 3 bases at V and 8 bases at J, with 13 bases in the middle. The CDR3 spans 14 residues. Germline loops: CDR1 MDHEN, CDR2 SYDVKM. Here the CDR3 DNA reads TGTGCCAGCAGTTTCCGGGCCGACGGAGGGGAGCTGTTTTTT. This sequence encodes CASSFRADGGELFF.

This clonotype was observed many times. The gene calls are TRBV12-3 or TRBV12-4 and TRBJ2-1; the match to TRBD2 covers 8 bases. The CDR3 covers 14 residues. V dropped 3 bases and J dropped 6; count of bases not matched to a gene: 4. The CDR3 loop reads CASSFTGTSNEQFF. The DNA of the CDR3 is TGTGCCAGCAGTTTCACCGGGACTAGCAATGAGCAGTTCTTC.

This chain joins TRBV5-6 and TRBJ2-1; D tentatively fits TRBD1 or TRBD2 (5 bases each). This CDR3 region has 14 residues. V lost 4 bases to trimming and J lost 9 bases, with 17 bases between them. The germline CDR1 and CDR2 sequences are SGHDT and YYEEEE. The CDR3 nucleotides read TGTGCCAGCAGCCCGGTGGTGGGGGACGGTGAGCAGTTCTTC. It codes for CASSPVVGDGEQFF.

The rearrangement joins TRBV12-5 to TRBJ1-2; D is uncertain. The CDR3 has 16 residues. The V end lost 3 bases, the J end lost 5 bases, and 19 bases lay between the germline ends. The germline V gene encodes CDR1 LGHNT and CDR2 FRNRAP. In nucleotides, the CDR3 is TGTGCTAGTGGTTTCGGCCCCACCCGCGGACGATATGGCTACACCTTC. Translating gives CASGFGPTRGRYGYTF.

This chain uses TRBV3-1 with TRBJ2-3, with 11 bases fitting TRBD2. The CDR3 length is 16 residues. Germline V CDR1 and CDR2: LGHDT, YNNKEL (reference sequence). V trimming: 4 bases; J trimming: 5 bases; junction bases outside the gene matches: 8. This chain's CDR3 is CASSPGLAVYGDTQYF. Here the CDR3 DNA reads TGTGCCAGCAGCCCGGGACTAGCGGTCTATGGAGATACGCAGTATTTT.

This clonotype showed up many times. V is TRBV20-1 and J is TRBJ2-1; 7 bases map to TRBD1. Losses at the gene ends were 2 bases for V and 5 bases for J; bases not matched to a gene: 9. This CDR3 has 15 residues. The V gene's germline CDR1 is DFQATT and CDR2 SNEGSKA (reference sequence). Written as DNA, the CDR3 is TGCAGTGCTAGACCCGGGACAGTTGGGGACAATGAGCAGTTCTTC. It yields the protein CSARPGTVGDNEQFF.

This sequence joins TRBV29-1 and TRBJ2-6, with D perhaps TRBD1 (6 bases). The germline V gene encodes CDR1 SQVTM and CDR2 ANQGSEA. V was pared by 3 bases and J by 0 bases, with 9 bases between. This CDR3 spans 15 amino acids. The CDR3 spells CSVDEGVSGANVLTF. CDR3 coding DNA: TGCAGCGTTGACGAGGGGGTCTCTGGGGCCAACGTCCTGACTTTC. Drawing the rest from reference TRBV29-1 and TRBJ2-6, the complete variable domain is SAVISQKPSRDICQRGTSLTIQCQVDSQVTMMFWYRQQPGQSLTLIATANQGSEATYESGFVIDKFPISRPNLTFSTLTVSNMSPEDSSIYLCSVDEGVSGANVLTFGAGSRLTVL.